Listed below are T cell receptor beta chains from one sample, sequenced in a study of OX40 agonist ivuxolimab in advanced cancers. The data were produced by immunoSEQ multiplex PCR, yet TCRdb's version contains in-frame clones alone and is incomplete. Here the sample spans just under 20,000 clones, 84% being singletons. Sequenced here: CD4+ or CD8+ T cells sorted from blood, sampled in a trial of the OX40 agonist ivuxolimab. Source of these receptors: an adult with an advanced solid tumor such as melanoma, head and neck, liver or kidney cancer. The CDR3 runs from the conserved cysteine through the conserved F or W. Each record gives: J gene, clone size, D gene, V gene, CDR3 protein, CDR3 DNA. The D gene is left open where the match is weak. Some rows have no size entry. The others give once, few or many, or a class for an expanded clone.

j_gene: TRBJ1-6
abundance: NA
d_gene: NA
v_gene: TRBV6-4
CDR3aa: CATSLDRNSPLHF
CDR3nt: TGTGCCACCTCCCTGGACCGTAATTCACCCCTCCACTTT

j_gene: TRBJ1-5
abundance: once
d_gene: NA
v_gene: TRBV6-4
CDR3aa: CASSARGGNQPQHF
CDR3nt: TGTGCCAGCAGTGCTAGGGGAGGCAATCAGCCCCAGCATTTT

j_gene: TRBJ2-1
abundance: NA
d_gene: TRBD2
v_gene: TRBV5-6
CDR3aa: CASSLRRLAADRNEQFF
CDR3nt: TGTGCCAGCAGCCTCCGCCGACTAGCGGCAGATCGCAATGAGCAGTTCTTC

j_gene: TRBJ2-1
abundance: NA
d_gene: TRBD1
v_gene: TRBV7-9
CDR3aa: CASSVDRGIYNEQFF
CDR3nt: TGTGCCAGCAGTGTAGACAGGGGGATATACAATGAGCAGTTCTTC

j_gene: TRBJ2-7
abundance: once
d_gene: TRBD1
v_gene: TRBV29-1
CDR3aa: CSVGKDRGSYEQYF
CDR3nt: TGCAGCGTTGGCAAGGACAGGGGGTCCTACGAGCAGTACTTC

j_gene: TRBJ2-7
abundance: NA
d_gene: NA
v_gene: TRBV5-6
CDR3aa: CASSLGVAMSYEQYF
CDR3nt: TGTGCCAGCAGCTTGGGGGTAGCGATGAGCTACGAGCAGTACTTC

j_gene: TRBJ2-7
abundance: NA
d_gene: NA
v_gene: TRBV11-1
CDR3aa: CASRIGTGGFDYEQYF
CDR3nt: TGTGCCAGCAGGATTGGTACGGGGGGCTTCGACTACGAGCAGTACTTC

j_gene: TRBJ1-1
abundance: NA
d_gene: NA
v_gene: TRBV9
CDR3aa: CASSVATEGAEAFF
CDR3nt: TGTGCCAGCAGCGTAGCTACGGAGGGAGCTGAAGCTTTCTTT

j_gene: TRBJ1-1
abundance: NA
d_gene: NA
v_gene: TRBV15
CDR3aa: CATSRVSGMNTEAFF
CDR3nt: TGTGCCACCAGCAGAGTTTCAGGGATGAACACTGAAGCTTTCTTT

j_gene: TRBJ2-7
abundance: NA
d_gene: NA
v_gene: TRBV6-1
CDR3aa: CASSEQPGFNYEQYF
CDR3nt: TGTGCCAGCAGTGAACAACCGGGTTTTAATTACGAGCAGTACTTC

j_gene: TRBJ2-7
abundance: few
d_gene: TRBD1
v_gene: TRBV5-1
CDR3aa: CASSTWTGAKGEQYF
CDR3nt: TGCGCCAGCAGCACTTGGACAGGGGCCAAGGGCGAGCAGTACTTC

j_gene: TRBJ2-1
abundance: NA
d_gene: TRBD2
v_gene: TRBV27
CDR3aa: CASSYRTSGGARDEQFF
CDR3nt: TGTGCCAGCAGCTACCGGACTAGCGGGGGGGCCAGGGATGAGCAGTTCTTC

j_gene: TRBJ1-1
abundance: NA
d_gene: NA
v_gene: TRBV6-5
CDR3aa: CASSYSYQGATEAFF
CDR3nt: TGTGCCAGCAGTTACTCGTACCAGGGAGCCACTGAAGCTTTCTTT

j_gene: TRBJ2-7
abundance: NA
d_gene: TRBD1
v_gene: TRBV6-6
CDR3aa: CASSYQGQGNEQYF
CDR3nt: TGTGCCAGCAGTTACCAGGGACAGGGTAACGAGCAGTACTTC

j_gene: TRBJ1-1
abundance: NA
d_gene: TRBD1
v_gene: TRBV19
CDR3aa: CATNRGRNTEAFF
CDR3nt: TGTGCCACAAACAGGGGGCGGAACACTGAAGCTTTCTTT

j_gene: TRBJ2-5
abundance: few
d_gene: TRBD2
v_gene: TRBV6-5
CDR3aa: CASSYPGGGETQYF
CDR3nt: TGTGCCAGCAGTTATCCGGGAGGAGGAGAGACCCAGTACTTC

j_gene: TRBJ2-7
abundance: NA
d_gene: TRBD1
v_gene: TRBV7-9
CDR3aa: CASSLVAGGYYEQYF
CDR3nt: TGTGCCAGCAGCTTAGTGGCAGGGGGCTATTACGAGCAGTACTTC

j_gene: TRBJ1-5
abundance: NA
d_gene: TRBD1
v_gene: TRBV7-3
CDR3aa: CASSTGQGQNQPQHF
CDR3nt: TGTGCCAGCAGCACGGGACAGGGACAAAATCAGCCCCAGCATTTT

j_gene: TRBJ2-2
abundance: NA
d_gene: NA
v_gene: TRBV28
CDR3aa: CASKDSTGELFF
CDR3nt: TGTGCCAGCAAGGACAGCACCGGGGAGCTGTTTTTT

j_gene: TRBJ1-1
abundance: NA
d_gene: NA
v_gene: TRBV7-3
CDR3aa: CASSIAGVGTEAFF
CDR3nt: TGTGCCAGCAGCATAGCAGGGGTTGGCACTGAAGCTTTCTTT

j_gene: TRBJ1-2
abundance: NA
d_gene: TRBD1
v_gene: TRBV12-5
CDR3aa: CASGFYKPGGANYGYTF
CDR3nt: TGTGCTAGTGGTTTTTACAAGCCAGGGGGCGCTAACTATGGCTACACCTTC

j_gene: TRBJ2-1
abundance: NA
d_gene: NA
v_gene: TRBV5-1
CDR3aa: CASSGNSGLAGEQFF
CDR3nt: TGCGCCAGCAGCGGAAATAGCGGTCTCGCGGGAGAGCAGTTCTTC

j_gene: TRBJ1-1
abundance: NA
d_gene: NA
v_gene: TRBV5-4
CDR3aa: CASSLNGYTEAFF
CDR3nt: TGTGCCAGCAGCTTGAACGGGTACACTGAAGCTTTCTTT

j_gene: TRBJ1-1
abundance: NA
d_gene: NA
v_gene: TRBV7-2
CDR3aa: CASSLFGGVNTEAFF
CDR3nt: TGTGCCAGCAGCTTATTCGGAGGCGTGAACACTGAAGCTTTCTTT

j_gene: TRBJ2-1
abundance: NA
d_gene: TRBD2
v_gene: TRBV5-6
CDR3aa: CASSLALLAGGHNEQFF
CDR3nt: TGTGCCAGCAGCTTGGCCCTGCTAGCGGGGGGCCACAATGAGCAGTTCTTC

j_gene: TRBJ2-1
abundance: once
d_gene: TRBD1
v_gene: TRBV19
CDR3aa: CASRDRASSYNEQFF
CDR3nt: TGTGCCAGTAGAGACAGGGCCAGCTCCTACAATGAGCAGTTCTTC

j_gene: TRBJ2-1
abundance: NA
d_gene: TRBD1
v_gene: TRBV5-1
CDR3aa: CASSPSTGGEGEQFF
CDR3nt: TGCGCCAGCAGCCCGTCGACAGGGGGCGAGGGTGAGCAGTTCTTC

j_gene: TRBJ1-5
abundance: few
d_gene: TRBD1
v_gene: TRBV29-1
CDR3aa: CSVGQGNNQPQHF
CDR3nt: TGCAGCGTTGGACAGGGAAACAATCAGCCCCAGCATTTT

j_gene: TRBJ1-5
abundance: NA
d_gene: NA
v_gene: TRBV4-1
CDR3aa: CASSQGPGAYQPQHF
CDR3nt: TGCGCCAGCAGCCAAGGCCCGGGGGCTTATCAGCCCCAGCATTTT

j_gene: TRBJ1-1
abundance: NA
d_gene: NA
v_gene: TRBV9
CDR3aa: CASSPSTGAFF
CDR3nt: TGTGCCAGCAGCCCGTCGACGGGAGCTTTCTTT

j_gene: TRBJ2-7
abundance: once
d_gene: TRBD2
v_gene: TRBV7-9
CDR3aa: CASSRSGNSYEQYF
CDR3nt: TGTGCCAGCAGCCGTAGCGGGAACTCCTACGAGCAGTACTTC

j_gene: TRBJ2-2
abundance: large
d_gene: NA
v_gene: TRBV11-1
CDR3aa: CASSYPGDGELFF
CDR3nt: TGTGCCAGCAGCTACCCCGGTGACGGGGAGCTGTTTTTT

j_gene: TRBJ2-3
abundance: NA
d_gene: TRBD1
v_gene: TRBV29-1
CDR3aa: CSVEDLAGQVTDTQYF
CDR3nt: TGCAGCGTTGAAGATCTAGCCGGACAGGTAACAGATACGCAGTATTTT

j_gene: TRBJ1-1
abundance: NA
d_gene: NA
v_gene: TRBV28
CDR3aa: CASSLRGTEAFF
CDR3nt: TGTGCCAGCAGCCTGCGGGGCACTGAAGCTTTCTTT

j_gene: TRBJ1-1
abundance: few
d_gene: NA
v_gene: TRBV28
CDR3aa: CASRPGASWTEAFF
CDR3nt: TGTGCCAGCAGACCCGGGGCTTCGTGGACTGAAGCTTTCTTT

j_gene: TRBJ2-1
abundance: few
d_gene: TRBD1
v_gene: TRBV7-3
CDR3aa: CASSLDRGAYNEQFF
CDR3nt: TGTGCCAGCAGCTTAGACAGGGGGGCCTACAATGAGCAGTTCTTC

j_gene: TRBJ2-1
abundance: NA
d_gene: TRBD2
v_gene: TRBV6-5
CDR3aa: CASSPAGGPMNEQFF
CDR3nt: TGTGCCAGCAGTCCAGCGGGAGGGCCCATGAATGAGCAGTTCTTC

j_gene: TRBJ2-3
abundance: NA
d_gene: NA
v_gene: TRBV6-6
CDR3aa: CASGIIDTQYF
CDR3nt: TGTGCCAGCGGAATAATAGATACGCAGTATTTT

j_gene: TRBJ1-2
abundance: NA
d_gene: NA
v_gene: TRBV27
CDR3aa: CASRGGVTRNRGYTF
CDR3nt: TGTGCCAGCAGGGGGGGGGTCACCCGTAACCGGGGCTACACCTTC

j_gene: TRBJ2-3
abundance: NA
d_gene: TRBD2
v_gene: TRBV28
CDR3aa: CASSLSSGRSPDTQYF
CDR3nt: TGTGCCAGCAGTTTGAGTAGCGGGAGGTCCCCAGATACGCAGTATTTT